These 3 T cell receptor beta chains were sequenced from one sample in a study of patients and donors after allogeneic stem cell transplantation. Each CDR3 protein gets one entry after TCRdb re-called the RT-PCR reads with MiXCR. The repertoire has 800,000 to 1,000,000 distinct CDR3 sequences, roughly 17% of them found once; the top ten carry 6%. Sequenced material: blood, either unsorted or a sorted T cell fraction (not recorded which). These receptors were obtained from a human donor who was either an allogeneic HSCT recipient or a stem cell or donor lymphocyte infusion donor (not recorded which). It is not recorded whose cells these are; they may come from a transplant donor.

This clonotype came up a few times. V gene TRBV24-1 combines with J gene TRBJ1-6, with a tentative D call TRBD1 (6 bases). Between the trimmed V and J ends, which lost 0 bases and 16 bases, there was a span of 18 bases. Per germline, CDR1 KGHDR and CDR2 SFDVKD. CDR3 length: 15 amino acids. The CDR3 coding sequence is TGTGCCACCAGTGATTTGTGGGGGCTTGGGAAGAGTCTCCACTTT. Translated, it gives CATSDLWGLGKSLHF.

In this sample, this clonotype turned up a few times. The V call is TRBV12-3 or TRBV12-4, the J call TRBJ2-5, with 12 bases identical to TRBD2. V trimming: 1 base; J trimming: 5 bases; junction bases outside the gene matches: 5. The CDR3 is made up of 16 amino acids. CDR3 amino acids: CASSLVRLAGVETQYF. Written as DNA, the CDR3 is TGTGCCAGCAGTTTAGTGCGACTAGCGGGAGTTGAGACCCAGTACTTC.

This clonotype has a handful of counts. This chain connects TRBV3-1 to TRBJ2-7; no clear D gene. Germline CDR1 LGHDT, CDR2 YNNKEL (reference sequence). The CDR3 covers 13 residues. Trimming removed 0 bases at V and 5 bases at J, with 8 bases between. The CDR3 spells CASSQDYPNEQYF. The CDR3 coding sequence is TGTGCCAGCAGCCAAGACTACCCCAACGAGCAGTACTTC.